Given below is one T cell receptor beta chain in context. This sample was included in a study of shared clonotypes between healthy human individuals. How the authors handled the data: Quality scores were absent from the junction-only immunoSEQ sequences, so filtering differed. Method: immunoSEQ multiplex PCR; TCRdb's copy keeps in-frame clones and lacks some. That table supplies the V and J calls and clone size; D and trimming were determined from the DNA. The sample contains more than 450,000 clones, 79% of which appear only once. Genomic DNA for unsorted samples was obtained from 70 million to 100 million PBMCs. Losses at the gene ends were 5 bases for V and 2 bases for J; bases not matched to a gene: 3. Per the germline V gene, CDR1 is WSHSY and CDR2 is SAAADI. CDR3 length: 14 amino acids.

This receptor was obtained from a woman in her thirties or forties in good health. Some clones in this sample may be carry-over from other donors' samples. The V call is TRBV10-2, the J call TRBJ2-5; 9 bases align to TRBD2. Sequencing input: PBMCs. For the CDR3, the DNA is TGCGCCAGCAGTCATGGACTAGCGCAAGAGACCCAGTACTTC. This gives the protein CASSHGLAQETQYF.